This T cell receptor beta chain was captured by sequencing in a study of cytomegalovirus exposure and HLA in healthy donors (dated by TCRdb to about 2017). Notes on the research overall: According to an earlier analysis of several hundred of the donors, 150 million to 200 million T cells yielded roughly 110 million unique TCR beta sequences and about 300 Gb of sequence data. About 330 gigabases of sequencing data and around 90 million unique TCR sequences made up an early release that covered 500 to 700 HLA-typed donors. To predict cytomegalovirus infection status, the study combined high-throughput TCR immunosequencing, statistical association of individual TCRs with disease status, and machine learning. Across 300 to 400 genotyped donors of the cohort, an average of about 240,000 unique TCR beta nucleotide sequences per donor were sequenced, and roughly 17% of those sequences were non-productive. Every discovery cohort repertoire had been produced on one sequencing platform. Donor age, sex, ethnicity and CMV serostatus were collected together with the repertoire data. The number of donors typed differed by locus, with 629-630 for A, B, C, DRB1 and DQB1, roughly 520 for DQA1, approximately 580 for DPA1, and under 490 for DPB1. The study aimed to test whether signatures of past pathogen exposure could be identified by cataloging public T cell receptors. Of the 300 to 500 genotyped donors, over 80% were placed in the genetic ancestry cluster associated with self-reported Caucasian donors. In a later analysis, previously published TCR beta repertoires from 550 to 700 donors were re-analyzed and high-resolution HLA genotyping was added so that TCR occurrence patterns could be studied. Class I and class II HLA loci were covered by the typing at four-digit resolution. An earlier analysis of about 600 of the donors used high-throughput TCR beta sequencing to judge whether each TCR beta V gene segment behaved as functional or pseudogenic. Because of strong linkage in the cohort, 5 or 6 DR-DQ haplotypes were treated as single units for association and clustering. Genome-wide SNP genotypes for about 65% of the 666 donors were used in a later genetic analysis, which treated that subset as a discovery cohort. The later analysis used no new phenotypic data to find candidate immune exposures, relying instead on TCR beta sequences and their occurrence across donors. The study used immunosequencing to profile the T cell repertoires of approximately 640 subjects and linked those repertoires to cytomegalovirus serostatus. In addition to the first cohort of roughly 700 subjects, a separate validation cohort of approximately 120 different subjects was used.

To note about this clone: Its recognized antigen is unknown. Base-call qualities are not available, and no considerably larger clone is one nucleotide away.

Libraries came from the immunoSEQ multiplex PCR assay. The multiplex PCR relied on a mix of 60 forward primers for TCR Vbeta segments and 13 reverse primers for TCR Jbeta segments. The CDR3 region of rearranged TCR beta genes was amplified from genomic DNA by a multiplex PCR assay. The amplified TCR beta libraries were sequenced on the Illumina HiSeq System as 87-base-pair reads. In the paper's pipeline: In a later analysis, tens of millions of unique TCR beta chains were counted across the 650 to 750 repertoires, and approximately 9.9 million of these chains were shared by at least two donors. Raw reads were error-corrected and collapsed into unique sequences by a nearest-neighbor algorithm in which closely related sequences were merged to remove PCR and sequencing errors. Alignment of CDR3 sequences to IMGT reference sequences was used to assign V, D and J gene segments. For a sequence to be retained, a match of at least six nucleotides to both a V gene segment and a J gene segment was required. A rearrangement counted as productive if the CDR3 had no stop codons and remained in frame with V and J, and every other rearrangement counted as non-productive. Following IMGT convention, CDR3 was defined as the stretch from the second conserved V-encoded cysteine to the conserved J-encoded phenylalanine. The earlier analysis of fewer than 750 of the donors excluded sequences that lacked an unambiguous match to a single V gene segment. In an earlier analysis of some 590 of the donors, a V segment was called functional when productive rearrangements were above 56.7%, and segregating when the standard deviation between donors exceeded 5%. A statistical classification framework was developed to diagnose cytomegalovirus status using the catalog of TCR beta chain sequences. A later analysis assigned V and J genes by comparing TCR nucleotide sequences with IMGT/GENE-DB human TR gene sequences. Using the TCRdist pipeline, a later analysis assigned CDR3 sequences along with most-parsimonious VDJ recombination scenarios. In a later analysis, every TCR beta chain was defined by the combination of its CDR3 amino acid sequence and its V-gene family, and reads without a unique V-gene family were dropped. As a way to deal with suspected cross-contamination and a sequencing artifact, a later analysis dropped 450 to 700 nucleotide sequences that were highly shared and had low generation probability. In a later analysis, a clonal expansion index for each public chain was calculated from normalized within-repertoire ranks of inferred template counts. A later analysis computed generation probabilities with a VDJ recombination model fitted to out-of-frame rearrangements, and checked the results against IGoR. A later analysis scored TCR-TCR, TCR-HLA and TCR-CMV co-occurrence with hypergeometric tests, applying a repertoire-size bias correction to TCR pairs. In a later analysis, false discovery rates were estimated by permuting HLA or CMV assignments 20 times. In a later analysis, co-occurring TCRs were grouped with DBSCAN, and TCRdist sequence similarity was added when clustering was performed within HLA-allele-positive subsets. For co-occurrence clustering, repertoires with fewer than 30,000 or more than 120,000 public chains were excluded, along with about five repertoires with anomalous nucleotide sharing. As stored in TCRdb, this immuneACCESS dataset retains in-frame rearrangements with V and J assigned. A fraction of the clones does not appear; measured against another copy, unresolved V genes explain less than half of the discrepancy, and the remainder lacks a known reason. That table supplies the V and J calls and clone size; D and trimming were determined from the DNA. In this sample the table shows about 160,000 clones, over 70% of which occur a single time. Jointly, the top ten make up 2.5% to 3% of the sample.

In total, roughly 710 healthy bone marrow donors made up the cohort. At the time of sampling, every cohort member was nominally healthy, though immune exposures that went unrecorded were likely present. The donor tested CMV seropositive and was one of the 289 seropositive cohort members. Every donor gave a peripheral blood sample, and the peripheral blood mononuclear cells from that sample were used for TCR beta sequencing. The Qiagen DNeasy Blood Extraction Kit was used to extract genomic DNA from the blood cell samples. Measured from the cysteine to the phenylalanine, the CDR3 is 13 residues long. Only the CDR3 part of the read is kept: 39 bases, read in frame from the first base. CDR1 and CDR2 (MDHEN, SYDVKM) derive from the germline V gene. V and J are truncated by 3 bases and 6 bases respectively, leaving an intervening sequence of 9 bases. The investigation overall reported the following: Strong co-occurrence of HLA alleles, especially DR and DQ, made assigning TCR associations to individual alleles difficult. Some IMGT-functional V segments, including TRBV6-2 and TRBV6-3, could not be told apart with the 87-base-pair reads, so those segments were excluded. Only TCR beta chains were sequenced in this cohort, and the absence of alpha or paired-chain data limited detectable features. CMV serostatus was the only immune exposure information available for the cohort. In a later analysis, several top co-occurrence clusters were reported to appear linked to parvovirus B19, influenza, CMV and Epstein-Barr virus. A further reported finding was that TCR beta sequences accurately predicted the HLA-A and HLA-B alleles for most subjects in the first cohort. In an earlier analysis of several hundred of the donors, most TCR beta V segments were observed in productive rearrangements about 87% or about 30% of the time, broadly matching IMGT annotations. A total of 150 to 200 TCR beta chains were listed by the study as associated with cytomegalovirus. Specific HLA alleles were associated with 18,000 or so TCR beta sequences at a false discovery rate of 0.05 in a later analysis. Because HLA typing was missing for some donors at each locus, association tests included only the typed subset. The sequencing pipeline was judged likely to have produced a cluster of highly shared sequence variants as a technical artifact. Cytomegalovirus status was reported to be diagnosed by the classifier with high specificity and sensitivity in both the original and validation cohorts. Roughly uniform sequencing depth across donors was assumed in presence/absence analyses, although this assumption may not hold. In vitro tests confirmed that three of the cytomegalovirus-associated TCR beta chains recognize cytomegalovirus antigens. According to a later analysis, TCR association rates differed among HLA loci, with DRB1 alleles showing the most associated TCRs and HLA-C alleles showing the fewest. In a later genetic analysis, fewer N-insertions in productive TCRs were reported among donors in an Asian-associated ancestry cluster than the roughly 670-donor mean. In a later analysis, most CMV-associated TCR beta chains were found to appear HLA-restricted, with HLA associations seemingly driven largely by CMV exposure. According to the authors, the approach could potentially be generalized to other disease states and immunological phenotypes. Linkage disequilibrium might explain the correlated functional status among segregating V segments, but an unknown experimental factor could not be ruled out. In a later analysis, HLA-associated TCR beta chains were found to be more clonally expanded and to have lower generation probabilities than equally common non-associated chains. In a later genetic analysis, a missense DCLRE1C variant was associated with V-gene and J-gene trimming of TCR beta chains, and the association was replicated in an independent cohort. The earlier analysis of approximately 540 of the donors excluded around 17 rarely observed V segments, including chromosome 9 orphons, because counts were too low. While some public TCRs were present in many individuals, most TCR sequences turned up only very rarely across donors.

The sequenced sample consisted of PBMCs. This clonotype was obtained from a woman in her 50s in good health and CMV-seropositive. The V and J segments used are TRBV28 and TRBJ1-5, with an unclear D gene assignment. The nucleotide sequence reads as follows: TGTGCCAGCAGTTTCGGTCTGAGTCAGCCCCAGCATTTT. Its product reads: CASSFGLSQPQHF.